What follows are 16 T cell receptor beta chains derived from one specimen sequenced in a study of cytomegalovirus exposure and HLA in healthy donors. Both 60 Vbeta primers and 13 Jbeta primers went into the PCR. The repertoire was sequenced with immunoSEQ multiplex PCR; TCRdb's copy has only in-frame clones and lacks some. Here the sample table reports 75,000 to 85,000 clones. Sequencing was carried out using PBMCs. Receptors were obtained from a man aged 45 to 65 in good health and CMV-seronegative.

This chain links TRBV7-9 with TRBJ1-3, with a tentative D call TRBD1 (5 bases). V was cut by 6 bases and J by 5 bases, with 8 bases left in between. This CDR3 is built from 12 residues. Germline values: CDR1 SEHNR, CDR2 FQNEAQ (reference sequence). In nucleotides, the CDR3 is TGTGCCAGCAGACAGGCCAGAAACACCATATATTTT. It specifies CASRQARNTIYF.

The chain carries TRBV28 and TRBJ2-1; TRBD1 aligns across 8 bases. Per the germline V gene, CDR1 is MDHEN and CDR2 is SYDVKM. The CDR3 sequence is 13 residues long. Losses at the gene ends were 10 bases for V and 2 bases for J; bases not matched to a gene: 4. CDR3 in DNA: TGTGCCACCGACAGGGGCCCCTACAATGAGCAGTTCTTC. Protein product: CATDRGPYNEQFF.

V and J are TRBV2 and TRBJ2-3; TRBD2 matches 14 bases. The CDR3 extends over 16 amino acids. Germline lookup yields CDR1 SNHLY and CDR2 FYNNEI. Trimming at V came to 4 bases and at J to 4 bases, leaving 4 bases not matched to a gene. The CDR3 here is CASSAMTSGGADTQYF. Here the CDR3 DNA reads TGTGCCAGCAGTGCCATGACTAGCGGGGGGGCAGATACGCAGTATTTT. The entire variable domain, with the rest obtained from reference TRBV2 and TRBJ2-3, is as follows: EPEVTQTPSHQVTQMGQEVILRCVPISNHLYFYWYRQILGQKVEFLVSFYNNEISEKSEIFDDQFSVERPDGSNFTLKIRSTKLEDSAMYFCASSAMTSGGADTQYFGPGTRLTVL.

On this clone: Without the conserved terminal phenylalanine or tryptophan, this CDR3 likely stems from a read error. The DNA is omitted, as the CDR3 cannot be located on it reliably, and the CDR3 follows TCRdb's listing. The CDR3 loop reads CASSLLGLTI. The chain is built from TRBV7-9 and TRBJ1-1; the D call in the table, TRBD1, was not verified against the DNA. Germline V lookup: CDR1 SEHNR, CDR2 FQNEAQ (reference sequence). The CDR3 totals 10 residues, both ends included.

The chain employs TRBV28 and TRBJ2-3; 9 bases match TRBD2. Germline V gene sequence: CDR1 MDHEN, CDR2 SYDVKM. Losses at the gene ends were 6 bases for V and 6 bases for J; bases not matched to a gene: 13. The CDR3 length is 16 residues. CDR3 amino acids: CASRGGLAGTRDTQYF. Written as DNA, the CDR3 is TGTGCCAGCAGGGGGGGACTAGCCGGCACAAGGGATACGCAGTATTTT.

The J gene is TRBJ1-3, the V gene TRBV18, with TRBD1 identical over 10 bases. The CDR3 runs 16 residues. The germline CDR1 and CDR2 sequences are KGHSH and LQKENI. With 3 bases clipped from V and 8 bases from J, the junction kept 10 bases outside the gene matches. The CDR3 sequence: CASSPNRDRGLHTIYF. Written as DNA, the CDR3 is TGTGCCAGCTCACCGAACCGGGACAGGGGTTTACACACCATATATTTT.

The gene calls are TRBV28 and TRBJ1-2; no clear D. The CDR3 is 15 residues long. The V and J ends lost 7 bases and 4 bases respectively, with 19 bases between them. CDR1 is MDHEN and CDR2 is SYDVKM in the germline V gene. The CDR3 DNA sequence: TGTGCCAGCACCCCTCCCGATAAGCCTGCCTATGGCTACACCTTC. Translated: CASTPPDKPAYGYTF.

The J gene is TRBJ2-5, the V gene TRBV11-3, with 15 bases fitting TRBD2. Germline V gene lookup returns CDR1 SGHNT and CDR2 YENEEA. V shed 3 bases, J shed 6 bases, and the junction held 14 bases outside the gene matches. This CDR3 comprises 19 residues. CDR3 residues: CASSFSGTSGGRWWKTQYF. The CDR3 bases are TGTGCCAGCAGCTTTTCCGGGACTAGCGGGGGGCGGTGGTGGAAGACCCAGTACTTC.

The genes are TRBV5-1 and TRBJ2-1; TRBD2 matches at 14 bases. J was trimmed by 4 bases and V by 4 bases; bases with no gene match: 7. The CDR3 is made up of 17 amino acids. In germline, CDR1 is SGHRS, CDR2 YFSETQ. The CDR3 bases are TGCGCCAGCAGCCGGGGACTAGCGGGGGAGATATACAATGAGCAGTTCTTC. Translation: CASSRGLAGEIYNEQFF.

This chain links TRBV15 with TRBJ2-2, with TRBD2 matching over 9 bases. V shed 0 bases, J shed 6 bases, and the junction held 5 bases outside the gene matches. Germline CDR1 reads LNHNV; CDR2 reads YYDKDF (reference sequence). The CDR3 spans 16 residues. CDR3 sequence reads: CATSRDPSGVAGELFF. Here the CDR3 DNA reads TGTGCCACCAGCAGAGATCCTAGCGGGGTAGCCGGGGAGCTGTTTTTT.

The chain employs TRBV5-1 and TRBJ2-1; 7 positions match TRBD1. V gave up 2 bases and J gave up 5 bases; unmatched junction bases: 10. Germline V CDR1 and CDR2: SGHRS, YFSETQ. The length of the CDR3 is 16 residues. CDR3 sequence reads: CASSFRGRNADNEQFF. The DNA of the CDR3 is TGCGCCAGCAGCTTTAGGGGGCGAAACGCGGACAATGAGCAGTTCTTC.

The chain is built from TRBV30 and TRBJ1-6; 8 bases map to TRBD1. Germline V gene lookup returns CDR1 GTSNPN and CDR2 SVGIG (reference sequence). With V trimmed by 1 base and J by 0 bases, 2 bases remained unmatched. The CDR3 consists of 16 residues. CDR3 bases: TGTGCCTGGAGTGGTACAGGGGGCTCCTATAATTCACCCCTCCACTTT. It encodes CAWSGTGGSYNSPLHF. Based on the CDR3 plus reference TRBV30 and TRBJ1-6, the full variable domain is SQTIHQWPATLVQPVGSPLSLECTVEGTSNPNLYWYRQAAGRGLQLLFYSVGIGQISSEVPQNLSASRPQDRQFILSSKKLLLSDSGFYLCAWSGTGGSYNSPLHFGNGTRLTVT.

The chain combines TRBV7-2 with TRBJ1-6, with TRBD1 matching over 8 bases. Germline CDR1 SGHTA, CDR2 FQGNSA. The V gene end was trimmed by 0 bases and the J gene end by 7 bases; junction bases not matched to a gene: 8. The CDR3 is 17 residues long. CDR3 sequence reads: CASSLAQIQGVNSPLHF. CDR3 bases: TGTGCCAGCAGCTTAGCCCAGATACAGGGGGTGAATTCACCCCTCCACTTT.

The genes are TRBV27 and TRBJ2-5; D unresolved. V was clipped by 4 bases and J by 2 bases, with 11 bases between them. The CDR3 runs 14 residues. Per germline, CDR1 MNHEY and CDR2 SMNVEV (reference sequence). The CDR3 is CASSSASYQETQYF. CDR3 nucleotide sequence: TGTGCCAGCAGTTCGGCTAGTTATCAAGAGACCCAGTACTTC.

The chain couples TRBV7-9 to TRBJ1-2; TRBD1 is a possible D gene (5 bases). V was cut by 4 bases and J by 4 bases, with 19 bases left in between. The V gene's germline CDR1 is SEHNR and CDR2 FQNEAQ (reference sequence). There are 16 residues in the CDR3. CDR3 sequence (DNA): TGTGCCAGCAGCTCCGGGGGGGTTAACAGCGTCTATGGCTACACCTTC. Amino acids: CASSSGGVNSVYGYTF. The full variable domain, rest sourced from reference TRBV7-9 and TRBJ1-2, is DTGVSQNPRHKITKRGQNVTFRCDPISEHNRLYWYRQTLGQGPEFLTYFQNEAQLEKSRLLSDRFSAERPKGSFSTLEIQRTEQGDSAMYLCASSSGGVNSVYGYTFGSGTRLTVV.

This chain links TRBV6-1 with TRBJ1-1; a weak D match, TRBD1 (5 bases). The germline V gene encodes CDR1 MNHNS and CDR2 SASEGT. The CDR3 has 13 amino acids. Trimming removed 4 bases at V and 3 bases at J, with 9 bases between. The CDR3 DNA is TGTGCCAGCAGTGCCGACAGACACACTGAAGCTTTCTTT. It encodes CASSADRHTEAFF.